This T cell receptor beta chain was captured by sequencing in a study of shared clonotypes between healthy human individuals. Study-wide points: The diversity represented, both genetic and in exposure history, was limited by few donors. Across subsets, estimated richness was generally greater for naive than for memory populations. Rarefaction gave evidence that sorted-subset sequencing remained incomplete despite large depth.

The data were produced by immunoSEQ multiplex PCR, yet TCRdb's version contains in-frame clones alone and is incomplete. The table records roughly 2.5 million clones, approximately 90% of them present only once. This clone was seen only a few times. The antigen is undetermined. Sequenced material: naive CD4+ T cells sorted from blood. Specified subset: CD45RA+ positively selected. This clonotype originated in a man aged 18 to 29 in good health.

Written as DNA, the CDR3 is TGCGCCAGCAGTCTCGGATTCTTTACTGGGAATTCACCCCTCCACTTT. It is translated as CASSLGFFTGNSPLHF. The rearrangement uses TRBV4-1 and TRBJ1-6; D gene unclear. Trimming took 6 bases from V and 7 from J, leaving 19 bases between them. The V gene's germline CDR1 is MGHRA and CDR2 YSYEKL. The CDR3 totals 16 residues.